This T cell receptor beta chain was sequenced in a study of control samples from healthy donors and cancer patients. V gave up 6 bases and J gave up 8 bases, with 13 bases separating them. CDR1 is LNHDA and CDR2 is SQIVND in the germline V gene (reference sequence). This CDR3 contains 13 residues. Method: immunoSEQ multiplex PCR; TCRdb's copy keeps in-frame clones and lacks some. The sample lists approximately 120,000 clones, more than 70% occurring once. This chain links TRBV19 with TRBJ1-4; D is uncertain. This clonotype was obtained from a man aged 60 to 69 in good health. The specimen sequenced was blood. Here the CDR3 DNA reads TGTGCCAGTAGGGAAGGGCCGGGAGAAAAACTGTTTTTT. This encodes CASREGPGEKLFF.